The present T cell receptor beta chain was sequenced within a study of CD8 T cells in ankylosing spondylitis. In this sample, this clonotype turned up a few times. Its antigen is still unknown. Each CDR3 protein is one row after TCRdb ran MiXCR on the 5' RACE reads. The data hold 670,000 or so distinct CDR3 sequences, with 15% to 20% observed a single time. J was trimmed by 0 bases and V by 5 bases; bases with no gene match: 14. Germline CDR1 and CDR2: SGHAT and FQDESV (reference sequence). The CDR3 is 20 residues long. Study observations and caveats: Blood from ankylosing spondylitis patients appeared to carry a characteristic roughly 8-variant TCR beta motif.

V gene TRBV11-1 combines with J gene TRBJ2-7; 15 nucleotides match TRBD2. This clonotype was obtained from a male donor with ankylosing spondylitis. Material for sequencing was blood, either unsorted or a sorted T cell fraction (not recorded which). The DNA of the CDR3 is TGTGCCAGCAGCCGAAAGCCCGGGACTAGCGGGGGGTACTACTCCTACGAGCAGTACTTC. Translated: CASSRKPGTSGGYYSYEQYF.